Here is one T cell receptor (beta chain) with its context. Its binding antigen is unknown. There are no base qualities to consult, and no much larger clone falls within one base. This entry comes from a study of blood T cell repertoires in COVID-19 (dated by TCRdb to 2019 to 2021). At the level of the whole study: The collaborator samples originated in the United States, Italy and Spain and spanned the acute and convalescent phases of COVID-19. The material from the prospective study consisted of cDNA or gDNA derived from T cells, B-cell-depleted T cells, or PBMCs. Deeply sampled blood TCRbeta repertoires from subjects exposed to, actively infected with, or recovered from COVID-19 were included in the dataset. The repertoires were released in a freely available public database meant as a resource for research on the immune response to SARS-CoV-2. Samples came from the ongoing ImmuneRACE study (first 160 participants) plus 1,254 subjects from 6 global collaborators. Sample metadata almost always included a de-identified subject ID, COVID-19 status, age in years and sex. HLA class I and class II types, where available, came from metadata supplied by the sample provider rather than from assay-based typing. General study outcomes and caveats: Clinical and demographic metadata were provided uncurated, with the amount varying by source and participant.

TCRbeta CDR3 regions were amplified from genomic DNA by means of the immunoSEQ Assay, a bias-controlled multiplex PCR. The study's own analysis went as follows. The number of nucleated cells in each sample was estimated from the amplification of reference gene primers within the assay. Sequence reads were collapsed and filtered to measure the absolute abundance of every unique TCRbeta CDR3 rearrangement. For each sample, productive Simpson clonality was calculated as the square root of Simpson's diversity index across productive rearrangements. Entries here come from immuneACCESS through TCRdb and include only in-frame sequences with V and J called. Some clones fail to appear in such tables; in the studies checked, an unresolved V gene covers under half of the shortfall, and the cause of the remainder is unknown. D and trimming come from the DNA, and the V and J calls and clone size come from that table. A total of a few hundred thousand clones appear in this sample, over 75% of them only once. The ten largest clones represent approximately 2% of the sample.

Enrolling through a virtual design, the prospective study's participants ranged in age from roughly 18 to 100 years and lived across approximately 25 United States geographic areas. In the prospective study, participants were assigned to cohorts based on the clinical history participants reported in a screening survey and a study questionnaire. Recovered participants in ImmuneRACE Cohort 3 were defined as having two consecutive negative NP/OP PCR tests, clearance from a healthcare professional, or resolution of symptoms. In the prospective study, mobile phlebotomists collected whole blood, serum and a nasopharyngeal or oropharyngeal swab from each participant. Over a roughly 2-month period, participants in the prospective study had the option of providing additional blood draws and questionnaires. Before DNA extraction, blood samples from the prospective study were shipped at room temperature or frozen.

Per the germline V gene, MNHEY is the CDR1 and SVGAGI is the CDR2. From the cysteine up to the phenylalanine, the CDR3 has a length of 13 residues. Left in the record is the CDR3 DNA by itself, 39 bases read in frame from the first base. V is clipped by 5 bases and J by 1 base, and the sequence between their germline boundaries is 9 bases long. Recombination joined TRBV6-5 with TRBJ2-7; the D gene lacks a confident call. The clonotype comes from a woman aged 45-59 years who had recovered from COVID-19. What was sequenced was PBMCs or T cells enriched from blood (not recorded which). The CDR3 protein sequence reads: CASSKQISYEQYF. The DNA is as follows: TGTGCCAGCAGTAAACAGATTTCCTACGAGCAGTACTTC.